One T cell receptor (beta chain) is described in this entry. Its antigen is as yet unknown. An end of the junction differs from the germline gene, which may be a read error. The table came from immunoSEQ multiplex PCR; TCRdb's copy has only in-frame clones and leaves some out. The repertoire consists of about 72,000 clones, with more than 85% occurring once and the leading ten covering under 9.5%. The sample belongs to a study of PD-1 blockade in classical Hodgkin lymphoma. CDR3 length equals 16 residues. Germline CDR1 SGDLS, CDR2 YYNGEE. Study-wide results and limits: In CD4+ cells, TCR diversity went up significantly by C4D1, but in CD8+ cells it did not. Sources of repertoire differences remain undefined, possibly disease activity or prior therapy.

Each of the patients experienced relapse following autologous stem cell transplantation, and their brentuximab vedotin exposure differed. J is TRBJ2-2 and V is TRBV9; the match to TRBD2 covers 8 bases. The TCR was taken from a human donor with classical Hodgkin lymphoma. Specimen: peripheral blood mononuclear cells (PBMCs), collected at baseline. This CDR3 reads CARSVTAGGNTGELFF. The DNA of the CDR3 is TGTGCCCGCAGCGTGACGGCGGGGGGGAACACCGGGGAGCTGTTTTTT.